The clone carrying this TCR beta chain was detected many times. Antigen unknown. Trimming cost V 3 bases and J 5 bases, with 8 bases left between them. Germline CDR1 and CDR2: DFQATT and SNEGSKA (reference sequence). CDR3 length: 12 amino acids. The record originates from a study of T cells in Graves' hyperthyroidism and ophthalmopathy. Background on the study: Blood from the periphery was taken at initial diagnosis, before any treatment.

Findings and limits, study-wide: Expanded thyroid clonotypes (above 0.001) were mostly also found in blood.

Patients counted as stable if ophthalmopathy did not develop within 18 months. Aged 18 to 65, the patients had hyperthyroidism that was newly diagnosed and had lasted under 2 months. TCR beta CDR3 regions were amplified from RNA. First-round RT-PCR of the TCR CDR3 relied on the HTBI primer set. TCRdb itself ran the multiplex PCR reads through MiXCR, one entry per CDR3 protein. The sample shows about 570,000 distinct CDR3 sequences, around 15% of them seen only once. The source is a woman aged 40 to 50 with Graves' hyperthyroidism. J is TRBJ2-1 and V is TRBV20-1; the D is unclear. Sequenced: blood. CDR3 DNA: TGCAGTGCTAGCGGGCACCACAATGAGCAGTTCTTC. This gives the protein CSASGHHNEQFF.